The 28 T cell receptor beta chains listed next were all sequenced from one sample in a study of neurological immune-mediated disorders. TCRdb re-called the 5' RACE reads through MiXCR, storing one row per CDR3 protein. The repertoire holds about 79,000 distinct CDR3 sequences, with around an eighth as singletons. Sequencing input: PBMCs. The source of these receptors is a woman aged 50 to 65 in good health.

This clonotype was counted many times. In DNA, the CDR3 is TGCGCCAGCAGCTTGTCAGGGAGTAACACTGAAGCTTTCTTT. Its protein is CASSLSGSNTEAFF. The chain has TRBV5-1 and TRBJ1-1, with D possibly being TRBD1 (5 bases). Germline V CDR1 and CDR2: SGHRS, YFSETQ. This CDR3 has 14 amino acids. V was pared by 1 base and J by 2 bases, with 9 bases between. Full variable domain (missing parts from reference TRBV5-1 and TRBJ1-1): KAGVTQTPRYLIKTRGQQVTLSCSPISGHRSVSWYQQTPGQGLQFLFEYFSETQRNKGNFPGRFSGRQFSNSRSEMNVSTLELGDSALYLCASSLSGSNTEAFFGQGTRLTVV.

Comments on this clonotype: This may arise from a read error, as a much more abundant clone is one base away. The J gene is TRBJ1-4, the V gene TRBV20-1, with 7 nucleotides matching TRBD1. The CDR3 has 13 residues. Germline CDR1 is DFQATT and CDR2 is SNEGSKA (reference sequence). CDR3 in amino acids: CSAKTGTNKKLFF. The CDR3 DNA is TGCAGTGCTAAGACAGGGACTAATAAAAAACTGTTTTTT.

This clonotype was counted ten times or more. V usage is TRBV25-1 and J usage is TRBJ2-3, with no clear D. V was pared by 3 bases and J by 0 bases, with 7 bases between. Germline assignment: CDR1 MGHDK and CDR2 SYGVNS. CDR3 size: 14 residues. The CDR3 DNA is TGTGCCAGCAGTGAGCCAGGAAGCACAGATACGCAGTATTTT. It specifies CASSEPGSTDTQYF.

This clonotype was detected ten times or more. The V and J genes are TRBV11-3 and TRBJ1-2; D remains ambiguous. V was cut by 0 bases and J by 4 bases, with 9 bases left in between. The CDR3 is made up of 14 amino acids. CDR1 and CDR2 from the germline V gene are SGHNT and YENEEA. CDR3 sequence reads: CASSLETGSYGYTF. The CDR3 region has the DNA TGTGCCAGCAGCTTAGAAACCGGGTCCTATGGCTACACCTTC. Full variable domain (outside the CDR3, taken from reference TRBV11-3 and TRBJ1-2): EAGVVQSPRYKIIEKKQPVAFWCNPISGHNTLYWYLQNLGQGPELLIRYENEEAVDDSQLPKDRFSAERLKGVDSTLKIQPAELGDSAVYLCASSLETGSYGYTFGSGTRLTVV.

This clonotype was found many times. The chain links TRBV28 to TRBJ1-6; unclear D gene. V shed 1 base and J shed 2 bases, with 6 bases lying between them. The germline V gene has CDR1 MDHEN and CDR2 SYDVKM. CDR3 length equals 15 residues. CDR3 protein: CASSLSVPYNSPLHF. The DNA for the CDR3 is TGTGCCAGCAGTTTATCGGTTCCCTATAATTCACCCCTCCACTTT.

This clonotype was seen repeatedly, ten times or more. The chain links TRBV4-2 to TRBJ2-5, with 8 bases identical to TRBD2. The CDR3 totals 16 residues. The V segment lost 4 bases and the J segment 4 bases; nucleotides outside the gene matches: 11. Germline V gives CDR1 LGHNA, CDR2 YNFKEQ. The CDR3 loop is CASSPEGGGGRETQYF. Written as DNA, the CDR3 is TGTGCCAGCAGCCCTGAAGGTGGCGGGGGGAGAGAGACCCAGTACTTC.

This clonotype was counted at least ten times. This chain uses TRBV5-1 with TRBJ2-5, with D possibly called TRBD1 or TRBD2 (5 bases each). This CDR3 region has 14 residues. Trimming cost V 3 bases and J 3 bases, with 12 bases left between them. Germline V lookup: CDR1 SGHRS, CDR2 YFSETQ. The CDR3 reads CASSSGTPKETQYF. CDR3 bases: TGCGCCAGCAGCTCCGGGACCCCTAAAGAGACCCAGTACTTC.

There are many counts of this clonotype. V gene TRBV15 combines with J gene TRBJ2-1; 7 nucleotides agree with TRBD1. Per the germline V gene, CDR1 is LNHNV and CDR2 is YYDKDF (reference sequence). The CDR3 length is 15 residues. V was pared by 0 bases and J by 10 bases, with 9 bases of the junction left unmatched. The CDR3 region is CATSRDIVGQAEQFF. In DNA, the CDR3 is TGTGCCACCAGCAGAGACATCGTTGGACAGGCCGAGCAGTTCTTC.

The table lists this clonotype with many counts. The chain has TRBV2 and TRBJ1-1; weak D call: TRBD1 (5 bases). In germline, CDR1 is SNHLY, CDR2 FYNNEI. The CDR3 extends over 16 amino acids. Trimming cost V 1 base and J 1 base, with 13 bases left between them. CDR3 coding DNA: TGTGCCAGCAGTGAAGGCGGGACGGGATGGAACACTGAAGCTTTCTTT. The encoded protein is CASSEGGTGWNTEAFF.

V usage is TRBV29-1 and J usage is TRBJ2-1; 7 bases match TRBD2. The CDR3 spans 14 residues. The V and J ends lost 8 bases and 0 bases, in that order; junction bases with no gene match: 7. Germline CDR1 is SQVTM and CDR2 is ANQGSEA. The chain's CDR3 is CSTSVGSSYNEQFF. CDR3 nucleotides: TGCAGCACTAGCGTAGGGAGCTCCTACAATGAGCAGTTCTTC.

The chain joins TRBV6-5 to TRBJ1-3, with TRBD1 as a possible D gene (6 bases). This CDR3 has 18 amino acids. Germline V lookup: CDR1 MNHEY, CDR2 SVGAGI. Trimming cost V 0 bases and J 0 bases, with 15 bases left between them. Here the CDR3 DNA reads TGTGCCAGCAGTTACTCGGGGCAGGGGTTACTCTCTGGAAACACCATATATTTT. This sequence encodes CASSYSGQGLLSGNTIYF.

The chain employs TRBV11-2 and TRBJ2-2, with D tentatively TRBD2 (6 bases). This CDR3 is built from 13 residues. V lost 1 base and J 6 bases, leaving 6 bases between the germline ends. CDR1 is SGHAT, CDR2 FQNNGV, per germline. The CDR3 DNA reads TGTGCCAGCAGCTTAGCGGGAGCCGGGGAGCTGTTTTTT. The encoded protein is CASSLAGAGELFF.

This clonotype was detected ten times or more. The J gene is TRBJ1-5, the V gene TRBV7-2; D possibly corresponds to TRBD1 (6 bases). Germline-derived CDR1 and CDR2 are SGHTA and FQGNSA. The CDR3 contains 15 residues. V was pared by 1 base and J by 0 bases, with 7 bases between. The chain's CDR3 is CASSLGQASNQPQHF. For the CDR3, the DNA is TGTGCCAGCAGCTTAGGACAGGCTAGCAATCAGCCCCAGCATTTT.

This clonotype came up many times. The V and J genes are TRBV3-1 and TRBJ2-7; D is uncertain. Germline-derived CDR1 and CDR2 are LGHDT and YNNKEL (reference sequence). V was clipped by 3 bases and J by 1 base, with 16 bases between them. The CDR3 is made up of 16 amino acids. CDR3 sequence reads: CASSHPVGFVSYEQYF. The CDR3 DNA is TGTGCCAGCAGCCATCCGGTTGGCTTCGTATCCTACGAGCAGTACTTC.

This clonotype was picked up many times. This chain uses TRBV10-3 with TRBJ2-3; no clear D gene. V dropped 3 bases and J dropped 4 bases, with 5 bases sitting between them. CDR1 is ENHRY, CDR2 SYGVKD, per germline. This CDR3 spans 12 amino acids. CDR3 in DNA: TGTGCCATCAGTGAAGTTGCAGATACGCAGTATTTT. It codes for CAISEVADTQYF.

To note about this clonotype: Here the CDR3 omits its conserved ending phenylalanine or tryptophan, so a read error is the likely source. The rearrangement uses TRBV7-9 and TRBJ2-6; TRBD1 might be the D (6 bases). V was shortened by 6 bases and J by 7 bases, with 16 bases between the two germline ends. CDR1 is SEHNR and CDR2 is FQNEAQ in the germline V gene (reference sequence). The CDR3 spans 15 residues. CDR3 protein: CASRPPRQEANVLTS. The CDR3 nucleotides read TGTGCCAGCAGGCCCCCGCGACAGGAAGCCAACGTCCTGACTTCC.

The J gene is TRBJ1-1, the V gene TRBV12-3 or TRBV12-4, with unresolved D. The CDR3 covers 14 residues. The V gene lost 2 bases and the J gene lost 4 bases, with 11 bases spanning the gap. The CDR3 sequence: CASSLWGRGTEAFF. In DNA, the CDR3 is TGTGCCAGCAGTTTATGGGGTCGGGGCACTGAAGCTTTCTTT.

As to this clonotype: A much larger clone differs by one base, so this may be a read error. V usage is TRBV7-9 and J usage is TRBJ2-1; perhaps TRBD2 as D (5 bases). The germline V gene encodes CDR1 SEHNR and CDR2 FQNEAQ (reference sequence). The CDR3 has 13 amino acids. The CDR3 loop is CASGFVAGNEQFF. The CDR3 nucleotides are TGTGCCAGCGGCTTCGTCGCGGGCAATGAGCAGTTCTTC.

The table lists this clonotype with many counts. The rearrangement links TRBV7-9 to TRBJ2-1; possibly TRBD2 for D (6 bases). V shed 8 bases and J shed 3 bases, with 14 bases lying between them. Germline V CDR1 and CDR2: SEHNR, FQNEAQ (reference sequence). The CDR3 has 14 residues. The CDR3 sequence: CASRHKTSYNEQFF. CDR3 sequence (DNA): TGTGCCAGCCGCCACAAGACTAGCTACAATGAGCAGTTCTTC.

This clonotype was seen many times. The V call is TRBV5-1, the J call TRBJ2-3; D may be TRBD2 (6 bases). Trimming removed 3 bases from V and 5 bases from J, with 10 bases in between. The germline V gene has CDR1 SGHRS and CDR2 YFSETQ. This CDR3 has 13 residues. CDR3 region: CASSSGSGDTQYF. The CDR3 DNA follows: TGCGCCAGCAGCTCCGGGAGCGGAGATACGCAGTATTTT.

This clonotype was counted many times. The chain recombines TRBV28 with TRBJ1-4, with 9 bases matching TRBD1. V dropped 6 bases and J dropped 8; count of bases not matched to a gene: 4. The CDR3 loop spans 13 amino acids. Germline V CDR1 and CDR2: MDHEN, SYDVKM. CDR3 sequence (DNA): TGTGCCAGCAGGGGACAGGGAAGGGAAAAACTGTTTTTT. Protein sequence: CASRGQGREKLFF.

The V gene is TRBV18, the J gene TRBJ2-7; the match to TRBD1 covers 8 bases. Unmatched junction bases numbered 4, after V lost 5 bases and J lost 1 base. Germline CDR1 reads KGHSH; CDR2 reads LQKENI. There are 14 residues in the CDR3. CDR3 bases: TGTGCCAGCTCATCAAGGACAGGGTCCTACGAGCAGTACTTC. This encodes CASSSRTGSYEQYF.

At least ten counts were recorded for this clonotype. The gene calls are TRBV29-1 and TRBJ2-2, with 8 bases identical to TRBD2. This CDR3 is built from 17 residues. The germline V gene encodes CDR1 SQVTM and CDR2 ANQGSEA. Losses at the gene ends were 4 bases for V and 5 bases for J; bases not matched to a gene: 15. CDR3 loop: CSVAGGPGLGLTGELFF. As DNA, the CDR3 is TGCAGCGTTGCGGGTGGTCCGGGACTAGGATTAACCGGGGAGCTGTTTTTT.

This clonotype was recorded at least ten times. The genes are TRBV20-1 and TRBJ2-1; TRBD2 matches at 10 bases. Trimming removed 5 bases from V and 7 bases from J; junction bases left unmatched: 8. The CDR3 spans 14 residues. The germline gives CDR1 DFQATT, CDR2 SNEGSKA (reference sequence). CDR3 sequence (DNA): TGCAGTGCTCTACGGAGCGGGAGGGGGAATGAGCAGTTCTTC. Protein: CSALRSGRGNEQFF.

CDR3 protein: CASSLALLAGGYNEQFF. The DNA of the CDR3 is TGTGCCAGCAGCTTGGCCCTACTAGCGGGGGGGTACAATGAGCAGTTCTTC. V is TRBV5-5 and J is TRBJ2-1, with 13 bases aligning to TRBD2. CDR1 is SGHKS, CDR2 YYEKEE, per germline (reference sequence). This CDR3 has 17 residues. With 0 bases clipped from V and 4 bases from J, the junction kept 4 bases outside the gene matches.

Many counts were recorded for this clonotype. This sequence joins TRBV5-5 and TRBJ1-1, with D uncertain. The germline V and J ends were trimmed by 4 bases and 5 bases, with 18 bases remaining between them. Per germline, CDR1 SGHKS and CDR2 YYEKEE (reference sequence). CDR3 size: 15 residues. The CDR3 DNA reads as TGTGCCAGCAGCCCGGATCCCTTTCGGGGAACTGAAGCTTTCTTT. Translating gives CASSPDPFRGTEAFF.

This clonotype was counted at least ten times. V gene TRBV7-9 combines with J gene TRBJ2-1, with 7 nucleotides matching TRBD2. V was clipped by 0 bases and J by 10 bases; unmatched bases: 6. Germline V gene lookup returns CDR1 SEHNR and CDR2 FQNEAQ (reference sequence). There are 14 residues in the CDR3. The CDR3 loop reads CASSLAGGPREQFF. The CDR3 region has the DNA TGTGCCAGCAGCTTAGCGGGAGGGCCAAGGGAGCAGTTCTTC.

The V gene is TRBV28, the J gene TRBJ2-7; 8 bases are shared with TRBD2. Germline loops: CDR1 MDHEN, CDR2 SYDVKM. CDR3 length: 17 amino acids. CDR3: CANSSESGGGPYYEQYF. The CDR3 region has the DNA TGTGCTAACAGTTCCGAATCGGGAGGGGGACCATACTACGAGCAGTACTTC.